This TCR beta chain was observed in a study of blood T cells in healthy people across ages. Whole-study results and caveats: For the donors, CMV status was unknown and possibly confounded expanded clonotype changes.

The second PCR ran about 6 to 11 cycles with a sample-barcoded 5' primer and J-beta primers. Through a template-switch adaptor with 12 random nucleotides, each cDNA molecule received a tag. TCRdb redid the calling of the 5' RACE reads with MiXCR, one entry per CDR3 protein. Of 1.4 million to 1.5 million distinct CDR3 sequences detected, 40% to 50% appear once; the ten largest clones hold 7% to 9%. Turning to this clonotype: Its cognate antigen is unknown.

The CDR3 is 16 residues long. CDR1 is SEHNR and CDR2 is FQNEAQ in the germline V gene (reference sequence). V was trimmed by 5 bases and J by 3 bases, leaving 17 bases between them. This receptor was taken from a woman aged 18 to 35 in good health. Sequencing was carried out using blood. The chain has TRBV7-9 and TRBJ1-3; D is undetermined. The CDR3 is CASSPDSGVGGNTIYF. The CDR3 nucleotides read TGTGCCAGCAGCCCGGATTCTGGGGTCGGTGGAAACACCATATATTTT.